This T cell receptor (beta chain) was sequenced in a study of CD8 T cells in ankylosing spondylitis. Quantitative 5'-RACE with molecular barcodes was used to make the TCR beta libraries. MiXCR was run by TCRdb on the 5' RACE reads, yielding one entry per CDR3 protein. The table records fewer than 400,000 distinct CDR3 sequences, around 24% of them present only once. Trimming took off 10 bases at V and 6 bases at J, with 26 bases between the two ends. The CDR3 runs 16 residues. In regard to this clonotype: The antigen is undetermined.

General study findings and limits: Blood from ankylosing spondylitis patients appeared to carry a characteristic roughly eight-variant TCR beta motif. Certain motif variants had earlier appeared in reactive arthritis synovial fluid and blood. Matched synovial fluid from ankylosing spondylitis patients was reported to be enriched for disease-linked clones.

Sequencing used blood, either unsorted or a sorted T cell fraction (not recorded which). The TCR comes from a male donor with ankylosing spondylitis. The chain carries TRBV12-3 or TRBV12-4 and TRBJ2-3; D is possibly TRBD2 (6 bases). CDR3 in DNA: TGTGCCACCCGCCGGTGGGTGGGCGGGACGGATGATACGCAGTATTTT. Translating it yields CATRRWVGGTDDTQYF.